The clone carrying this T cell receptor (beta chain) was seen many times. Its specificity is unknown. MiXCR, applied by TCRdb to the 5' RACE reads, yields one record per CDR3 protein. The profile shows 120,000 to 150,000 distinct CDR3 sequences, 4.1% of them singletons. Total RNA was isolated from whole blood that had not been fractionated. The CDR3 extends over 14 amino acids. Germline CDR1 reads MNHEY; CDR2 reads SVGAGI. V lost 6 bases, J lost 4 bases, and 7 bases stayed unmatched. The data derive from a study of human T cells and chemical hapten exposure. Study-level information: Small pooled library volume differences chiefly drove per-sample TCR yield variation. Study-wide points: TCRs at high frequency, those above 1 in 1000, did not change with DPC sensitization.

The receptor was isolated from a female donor in good health. This sequence joins TRBV6-5 and TRBJ1-1; 8 nucleotides match TRBD1. CDR3 loop: CASRVQGAGTEAFF. In DNA form, the CDR3 reads TGTGCCAGCAGAGTGCAGGGGGCTGGCACTGAAGCTTTCTTT.